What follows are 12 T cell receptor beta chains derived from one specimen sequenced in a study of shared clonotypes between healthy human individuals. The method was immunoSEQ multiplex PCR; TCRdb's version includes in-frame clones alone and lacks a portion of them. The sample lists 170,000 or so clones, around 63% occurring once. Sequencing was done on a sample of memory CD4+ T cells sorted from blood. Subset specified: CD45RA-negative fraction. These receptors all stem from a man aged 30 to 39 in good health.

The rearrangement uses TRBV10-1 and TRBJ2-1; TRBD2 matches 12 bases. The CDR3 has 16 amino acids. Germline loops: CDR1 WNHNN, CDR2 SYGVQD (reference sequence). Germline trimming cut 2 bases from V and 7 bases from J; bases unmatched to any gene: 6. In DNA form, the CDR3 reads TGCGCCAGCAGTGAGGGGGTGGGGACTAGCGGGAATGAGCAGTTCTTC. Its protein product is CASSEGVGTSGNEQFF.

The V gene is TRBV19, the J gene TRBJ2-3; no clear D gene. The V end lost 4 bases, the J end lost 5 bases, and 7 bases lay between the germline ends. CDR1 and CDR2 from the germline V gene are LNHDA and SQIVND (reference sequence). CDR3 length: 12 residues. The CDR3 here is CASSRRLDTQYF. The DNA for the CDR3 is TGTGCCAGTAGTAGACGGCTAGATACGCAGTATTTT.

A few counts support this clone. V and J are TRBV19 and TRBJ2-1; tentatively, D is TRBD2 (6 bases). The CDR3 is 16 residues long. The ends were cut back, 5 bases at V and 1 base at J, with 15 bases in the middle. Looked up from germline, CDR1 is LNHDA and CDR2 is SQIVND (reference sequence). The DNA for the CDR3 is TGTGCCAGTAGTTGGGGTTTGCGGGGATCCTACAATGAGCAGTTCTTC. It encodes CASSWGLRGSYNEQFF.

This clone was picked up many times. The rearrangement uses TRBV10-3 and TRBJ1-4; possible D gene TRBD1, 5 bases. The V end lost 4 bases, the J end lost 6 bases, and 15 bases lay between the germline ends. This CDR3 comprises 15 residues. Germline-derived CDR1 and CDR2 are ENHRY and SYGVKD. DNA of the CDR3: TGTGCCATCAGTGCCAGAGGCGGGGCGGATGAAAAACTGTTTTTT. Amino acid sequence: CAISARGGADEKLFF.

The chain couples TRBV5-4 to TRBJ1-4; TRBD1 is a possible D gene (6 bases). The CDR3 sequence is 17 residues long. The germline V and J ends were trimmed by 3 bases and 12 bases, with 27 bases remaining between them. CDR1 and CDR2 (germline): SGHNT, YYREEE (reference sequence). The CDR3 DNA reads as TGTGCCAGCAGCTGGAGACAGGCCGCCGTTCTGGGGAGGGAACTGTTTTTT. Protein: CASSWRQAAVLGRELFF.

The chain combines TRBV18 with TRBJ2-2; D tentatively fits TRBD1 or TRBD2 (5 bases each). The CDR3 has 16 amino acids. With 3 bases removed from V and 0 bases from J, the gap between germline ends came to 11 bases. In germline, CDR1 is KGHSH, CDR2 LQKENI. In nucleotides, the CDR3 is TGTGCCAGCTCACCTATCGGGACCTCGAACACCGGGGAGCTGTTTTTT. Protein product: CASSPIGTSNTGELFF.

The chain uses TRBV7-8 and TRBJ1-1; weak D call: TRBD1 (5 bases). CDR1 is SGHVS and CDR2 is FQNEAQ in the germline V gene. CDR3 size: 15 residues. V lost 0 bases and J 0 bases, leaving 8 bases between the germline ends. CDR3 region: CASSLAGRVNTEAFF. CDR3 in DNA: TGTGCCAGCAGCTTAGCTGGCAGGGTGAACACTGAAGCTTTCTTT.

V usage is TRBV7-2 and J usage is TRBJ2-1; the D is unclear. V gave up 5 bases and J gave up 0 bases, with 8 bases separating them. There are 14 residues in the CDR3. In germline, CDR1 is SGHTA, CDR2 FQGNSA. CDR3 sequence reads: CASSRITSYNEQFF. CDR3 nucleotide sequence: TGTGCCAGCAGCCGAATTACCTCCTACAATGAGCAGTTCTTC.

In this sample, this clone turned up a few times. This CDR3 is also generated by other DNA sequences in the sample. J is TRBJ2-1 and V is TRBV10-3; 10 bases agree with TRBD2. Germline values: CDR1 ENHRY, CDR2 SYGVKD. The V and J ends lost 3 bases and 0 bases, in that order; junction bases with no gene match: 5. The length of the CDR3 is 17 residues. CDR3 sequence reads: CAISDPSSGSSYNEQFF. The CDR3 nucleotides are TGTGCCATCAGTGACCCATCTAGCGGGAGCTCCTACAATGAGCAGTTCTTC.

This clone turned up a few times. In DNA, the CDR3 is TGTGCCAGCAGTTACTCCTGGACAGACACAGATACGCAGTATTTT. Amino acids: CASSYSWTDTDTQYF. The chain recombines TRBV6-5 with TRBJ2-3; TRBD1 might be the D (6 bases). From germline, CDR1 is MNHEY and CDR2 SVGAGI. The CDR3 loop spans 15 amino acids. The V end lost 0 bases, the J end lost 2 bases, and 9 bases lay between the germline ends.

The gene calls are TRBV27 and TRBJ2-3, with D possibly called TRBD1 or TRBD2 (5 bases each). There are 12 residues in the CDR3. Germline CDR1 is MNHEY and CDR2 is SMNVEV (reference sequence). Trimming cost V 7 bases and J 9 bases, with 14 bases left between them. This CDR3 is CASMGRPGTQYF. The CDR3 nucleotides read TGTGCCAGCATGGGGCGCCCGGGGACGCAGTATTTT.

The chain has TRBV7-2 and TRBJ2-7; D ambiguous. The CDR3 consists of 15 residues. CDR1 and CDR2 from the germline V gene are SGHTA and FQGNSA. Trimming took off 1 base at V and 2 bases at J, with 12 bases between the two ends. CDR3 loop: CASSLDGSATYEQYF. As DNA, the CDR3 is TGTGCCAGCAGCTTAGACGGGTCGGCAACCTACGAGCAGTACTTC.